This T cell receptor beta chain derives from a study of blood T cells in healthy people across ages. Whole-study context: The template switching approach captured approximately one barcoded beta molecule for every two T cells.

There are many counts of this clonotype. The germline V gene has CDR1 SGHDT and CDR2 YYEEEE. The V and J ends lost 1 base and 4 bases, in that order; junction bases with no gene match: 7. The CDR3 is 15 residues long. Together with a sample-barcoded 5' primer, a J-beta primer mix was included in a second PCR lasting 7 to 11 cycles. A template-switch adaptor containing 12 random nucleotides labeled each cDNA molecule. TCRdb called the 5' RACE reads again in MiXCR, with one record for every CDR3 protein. Among 1.5 million to 2 million distinct CDR3 sequences listed, 28% were seen once. Total RNA was extracted at no less than 6 micrograms per sample.

The specimen was blood. The rearrangement links TRBV5-6 to TRBJ2-5, with 7 bases lining up with TRBD1. This receptor was taken from a woman in her thirties in good health. DNA of the CDR3: TGTGCCAGCAGCTTGTTGGAGGCAGGGGGAGAGACCCAGTACTTC. It yields the protein CASSLLEAGGETQYF.